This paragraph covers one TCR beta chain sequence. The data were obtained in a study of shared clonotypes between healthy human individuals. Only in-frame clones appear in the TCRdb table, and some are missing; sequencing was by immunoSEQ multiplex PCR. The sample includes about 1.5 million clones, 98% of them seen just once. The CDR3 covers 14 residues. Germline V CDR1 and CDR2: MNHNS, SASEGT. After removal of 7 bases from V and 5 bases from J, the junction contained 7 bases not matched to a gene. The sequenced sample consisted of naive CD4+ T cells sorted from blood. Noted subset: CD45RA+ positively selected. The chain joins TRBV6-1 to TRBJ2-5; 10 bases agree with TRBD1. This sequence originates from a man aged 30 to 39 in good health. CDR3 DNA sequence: TGTGCCAGCAAATGGACAGGGGGGGAGGAGACCCAGTACTTC. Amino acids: CASKWTGGEETQYF.